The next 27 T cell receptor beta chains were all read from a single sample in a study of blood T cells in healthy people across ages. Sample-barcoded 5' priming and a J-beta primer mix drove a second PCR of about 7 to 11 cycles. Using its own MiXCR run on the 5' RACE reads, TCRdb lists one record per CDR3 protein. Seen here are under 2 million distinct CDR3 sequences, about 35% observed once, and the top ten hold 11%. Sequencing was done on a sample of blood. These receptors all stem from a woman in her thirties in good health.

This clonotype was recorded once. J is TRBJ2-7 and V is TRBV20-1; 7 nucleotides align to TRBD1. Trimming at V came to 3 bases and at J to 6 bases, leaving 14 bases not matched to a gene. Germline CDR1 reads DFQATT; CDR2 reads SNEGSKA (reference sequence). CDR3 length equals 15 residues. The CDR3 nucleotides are TGCAGTGCTAGTCCCACAAGACAGGGTAAATCCGAGCAGTACTTC. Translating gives CSASPTRQGKSEQYF.

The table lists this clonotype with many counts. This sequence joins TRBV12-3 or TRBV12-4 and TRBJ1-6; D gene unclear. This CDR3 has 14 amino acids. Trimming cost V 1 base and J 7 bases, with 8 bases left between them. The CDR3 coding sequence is TGTGCCAGCAGTTTAGGAGGACGGAATTCACCCCTCCACTTT. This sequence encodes CASSLGGRNSPLHF.

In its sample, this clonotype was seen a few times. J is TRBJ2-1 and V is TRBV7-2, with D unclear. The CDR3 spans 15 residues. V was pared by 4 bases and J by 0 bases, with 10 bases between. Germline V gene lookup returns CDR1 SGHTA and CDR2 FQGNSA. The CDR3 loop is CASSSVASSYNEQFF. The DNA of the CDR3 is TGTGCCAGCAGCTCAGTTGCGAGCTCCTACAATGAGCAGTTCTTC.

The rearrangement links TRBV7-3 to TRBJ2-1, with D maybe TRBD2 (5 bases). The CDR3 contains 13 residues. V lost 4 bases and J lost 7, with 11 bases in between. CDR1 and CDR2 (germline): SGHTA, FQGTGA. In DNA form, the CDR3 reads TGTGCCAGCAGCTACCAGTCGGGGAATGAGCAGTTCTTC. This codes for CASSYQSGNEQFF.

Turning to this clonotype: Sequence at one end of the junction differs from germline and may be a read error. CDR3 bases: TGTACCAGCAGCCAAGATACTAGCGGGAGTATAAATACGCAGTATTTT. Translating gives CTSSQDTSGSINTQYF. The chain combines TRBV4-2 with TRBJ2-3; 11 nucleotides agree with TRBD2. In germline, CDR1 is LGHNA, CDR2 YNFKEQ. The CDR3 runs to 16 residues.

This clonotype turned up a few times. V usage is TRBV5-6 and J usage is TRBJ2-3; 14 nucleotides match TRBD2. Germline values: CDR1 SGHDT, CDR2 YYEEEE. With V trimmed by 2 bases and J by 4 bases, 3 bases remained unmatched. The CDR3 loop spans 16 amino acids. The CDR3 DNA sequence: TGTGCCAGCAGCTTCGGACTAGCGGGGGGATCAGATACGCAGTATTTT. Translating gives CASSFGLAGGSDTQYF.

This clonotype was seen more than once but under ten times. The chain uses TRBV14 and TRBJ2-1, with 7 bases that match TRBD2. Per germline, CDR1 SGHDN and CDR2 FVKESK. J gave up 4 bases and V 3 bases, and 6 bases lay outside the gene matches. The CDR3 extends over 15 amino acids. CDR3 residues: CASSQGTITYNEQFF. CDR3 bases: TGTGCCAGCAGCCAGGGGACTATAACTTACAATGAGCAGTTCTTC.

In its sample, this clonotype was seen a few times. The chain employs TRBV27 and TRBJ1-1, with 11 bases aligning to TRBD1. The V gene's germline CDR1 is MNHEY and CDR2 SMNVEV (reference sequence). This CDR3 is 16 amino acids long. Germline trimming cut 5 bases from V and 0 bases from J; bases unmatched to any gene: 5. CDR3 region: CASSPDRGRLNTEAFF. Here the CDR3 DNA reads TGTGCCAGCAGTCCGGACAGGGGGCGGTTGAACACTGAAGCTTTCTTT.

CDR3 bases: TGTGCCAGCAGTTTAGCTTCCGACAGGGGTAACGTTAAAAGGCTCCAAGAGACCCAGTACTTC. Residues: CASSLASDRGNVKRLQETQYF. The chain has TRBV12-3 or TRBV12-4 and TRBJ2-5; 8 nucleotides match TRBD1. V dropped 0 bases and J dropped 1; count of bases not matched to a gene: 19. CDR3 size: 21 residues.

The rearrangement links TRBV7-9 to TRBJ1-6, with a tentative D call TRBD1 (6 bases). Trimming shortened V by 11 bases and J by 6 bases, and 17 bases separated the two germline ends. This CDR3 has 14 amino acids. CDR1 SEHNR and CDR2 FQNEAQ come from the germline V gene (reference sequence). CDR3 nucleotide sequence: TGTGCCTCGTCCGACGGACAGTCTAATTCACCCCTCCACTTT. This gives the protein CASSDGQSNSPLHF. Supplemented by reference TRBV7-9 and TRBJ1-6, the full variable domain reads DTGVSQNPRHKITKRGQNVTFRCDPISEHNRLYWYRQTLGQGPEFLTYFQNEAQLEKSRLLSDRFSAERPKGSFSTLEIQRTEQGDSAMYLCASSDGQSNSPLHFGNGTRLTVT.

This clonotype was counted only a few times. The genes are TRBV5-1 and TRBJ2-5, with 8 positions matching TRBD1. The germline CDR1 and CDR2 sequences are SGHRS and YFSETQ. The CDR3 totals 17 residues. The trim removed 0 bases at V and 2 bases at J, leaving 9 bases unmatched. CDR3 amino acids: CASSLGADRGSQETQYF. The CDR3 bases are TGCGCCAGCAGCTTGGGGGCCGACAGGGGATCGCAAGAGACCCAGTACTTC.

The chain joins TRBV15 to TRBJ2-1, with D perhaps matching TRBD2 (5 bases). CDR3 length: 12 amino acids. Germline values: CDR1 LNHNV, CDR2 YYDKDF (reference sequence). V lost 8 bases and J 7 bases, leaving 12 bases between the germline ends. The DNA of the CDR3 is TGTGCCACCGTTGACCGGGGAAATGAGCAGTTCTTC. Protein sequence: CATVDRGNEQFF.

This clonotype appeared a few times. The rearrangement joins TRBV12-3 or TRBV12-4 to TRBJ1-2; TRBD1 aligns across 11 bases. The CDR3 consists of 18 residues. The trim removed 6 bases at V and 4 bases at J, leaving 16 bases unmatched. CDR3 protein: CASSVPGTGGADGYGYTF. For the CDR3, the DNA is TGTGCCAGCAGCGTACCTGGGACAGGGGGAGCGGATGGCTATGGCTACACCTTC.

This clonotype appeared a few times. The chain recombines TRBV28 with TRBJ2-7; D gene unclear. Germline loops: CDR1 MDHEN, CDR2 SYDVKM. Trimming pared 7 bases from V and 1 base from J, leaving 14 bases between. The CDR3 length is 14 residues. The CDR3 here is CASTRAALSYEQYF. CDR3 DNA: TGTGCCAGCACAAGGGCGGCGTTATCCTACGAGCAGTACTTC.

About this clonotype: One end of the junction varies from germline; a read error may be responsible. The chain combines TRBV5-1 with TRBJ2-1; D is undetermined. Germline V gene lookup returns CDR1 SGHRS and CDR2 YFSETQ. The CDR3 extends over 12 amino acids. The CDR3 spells CASSLGRNERFF. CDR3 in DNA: TGCGCCAGCAGCTTGGGACGCAATGAGCGGTTCTTC.

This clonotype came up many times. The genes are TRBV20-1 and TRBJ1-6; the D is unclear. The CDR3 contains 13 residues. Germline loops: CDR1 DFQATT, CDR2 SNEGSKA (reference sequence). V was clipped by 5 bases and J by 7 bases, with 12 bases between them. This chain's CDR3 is CSAARTTNSPLHF. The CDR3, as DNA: TGCAGTGCTGCCCGGACGACCAATTCACCCCTCCACTTT.

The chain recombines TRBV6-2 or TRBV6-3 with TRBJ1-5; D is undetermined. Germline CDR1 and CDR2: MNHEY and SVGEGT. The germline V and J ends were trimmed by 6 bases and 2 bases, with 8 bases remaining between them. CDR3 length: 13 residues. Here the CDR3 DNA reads TGTGCCAGCAGGCTCGATGGCAATCAGCCCCAGCATTTT. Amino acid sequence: CASRLDGNQPQHF.

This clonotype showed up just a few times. CDR3 loop: CSAPRQGRNQETQYF. CDR3 in DNA: TGCAGTGCGCCGAGACAGGGGCGAAACCAAGAGACCCAGTACTTC. This chain joins TRBV20-1 and TRBJ2-5, with 8 bases lining up with TRBD1. Trimming cost V 6 bases and J 0 bases; bases outside gene matches: 9. CDR1 DFQATT and CDR2 SNEGSKA come from the germline V gene (reference sequence). This CDR3 contains 15 residues.

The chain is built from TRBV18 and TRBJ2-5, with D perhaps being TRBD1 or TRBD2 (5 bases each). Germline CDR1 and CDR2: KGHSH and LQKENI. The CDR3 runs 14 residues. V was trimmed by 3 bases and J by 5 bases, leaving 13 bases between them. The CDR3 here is CASSPRDARETQYF. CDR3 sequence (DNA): TGTGCCAGCTCACCGAGGGACGCCAGGGAGACCCAGTACTTC.

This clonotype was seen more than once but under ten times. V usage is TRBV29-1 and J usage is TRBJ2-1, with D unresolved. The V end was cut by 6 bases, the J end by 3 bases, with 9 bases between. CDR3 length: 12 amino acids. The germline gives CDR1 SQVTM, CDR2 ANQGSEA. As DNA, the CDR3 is TGCAGCGTGGTTCACGGCTACAATGAGCAGTTCTTC. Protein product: CSVVHGYNEQFF.

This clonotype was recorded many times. CDR3 protein: CASRVEIAGYTDTQYF. In DNA form, the CDR3 reads TGCGCCAGCCGCGTGGAAATAGCGGGGTACACAGATACGCAGTATTTT. The V gene is TRBV5-1, the J gene TRBJ2-3, with 8 nucleotides matching TRBD2. Germline CDR1 is SGHRS and CDR2 is YFSETQ. This CDR3 region has 16 residues. Trimming cost V 7 bases and J 2 bases; bases outside gene matches: 12. Filled out from reference TRBV5-1 and TRBJ2-3, the complete variable domain reads KAGVTQTPRYLIKTRGQQVTLSCSPISGHRSVSWYQQTPGQGLQFLFEYFSETQRNKGNFPGRFSGRQFSNSRSEMNVSTLELGDSALYLCASRVEIAGYTDTQYFGPGTRLTVL.

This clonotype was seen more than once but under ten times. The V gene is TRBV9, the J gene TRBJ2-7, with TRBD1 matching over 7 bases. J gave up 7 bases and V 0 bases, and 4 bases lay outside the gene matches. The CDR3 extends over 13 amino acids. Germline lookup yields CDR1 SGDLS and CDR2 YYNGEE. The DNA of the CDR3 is TGTGCCAGCAGCGTAGAGGGGGCGAGGGAGCAGTACTTC. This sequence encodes CASSVEGAREQYF.

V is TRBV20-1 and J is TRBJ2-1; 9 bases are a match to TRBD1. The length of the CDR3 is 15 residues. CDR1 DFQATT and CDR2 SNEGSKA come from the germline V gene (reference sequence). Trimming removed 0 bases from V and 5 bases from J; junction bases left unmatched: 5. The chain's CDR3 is CSARDHRGLDNEQFF. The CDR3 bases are TGCAGTGCTAGAGATCACAGGGGGCTGGACAATGAGCAGTTCTTC.

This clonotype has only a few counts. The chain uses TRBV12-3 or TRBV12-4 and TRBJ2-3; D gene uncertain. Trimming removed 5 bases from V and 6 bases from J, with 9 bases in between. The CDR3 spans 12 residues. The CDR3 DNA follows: TGTGCCAGCAGTATTGGAAGCGATACGCAGTATTTT. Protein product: CASSIGSDTQYF.

The CDR3 DNA reads TGTGCCAGCAGTCGAGCGGGAGAAGCCTACGAGCAGTACTTC. Its protein is CASSRAGEAYEQYF. This rearrangement joins TRBV12-3 or TRBV12-4 to TRBJ2-7; TRBD2 agrees at 8 bases. J lost 2 bases, V lost 5 bases, and 5 bases had no gene match. The CDR3 is made up of 14 amino acids.

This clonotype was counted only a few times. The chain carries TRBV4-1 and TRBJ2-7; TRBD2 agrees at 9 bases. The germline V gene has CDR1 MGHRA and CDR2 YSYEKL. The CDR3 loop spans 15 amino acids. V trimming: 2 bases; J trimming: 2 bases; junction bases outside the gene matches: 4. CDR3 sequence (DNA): TGCGCCAGCAGCCAATCTAGCGGGACGCCCTACGAGCAGTACTTC. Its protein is CASSQSSGTPYEQYF.

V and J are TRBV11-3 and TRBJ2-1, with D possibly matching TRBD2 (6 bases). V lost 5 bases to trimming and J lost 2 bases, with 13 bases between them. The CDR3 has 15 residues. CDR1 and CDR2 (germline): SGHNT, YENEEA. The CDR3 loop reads CASSVGGVAYNEQFF. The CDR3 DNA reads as TGTGCCAGCAGCGTCGGGGGAGTGGCCTACAATGAGCAGTTCTTC.